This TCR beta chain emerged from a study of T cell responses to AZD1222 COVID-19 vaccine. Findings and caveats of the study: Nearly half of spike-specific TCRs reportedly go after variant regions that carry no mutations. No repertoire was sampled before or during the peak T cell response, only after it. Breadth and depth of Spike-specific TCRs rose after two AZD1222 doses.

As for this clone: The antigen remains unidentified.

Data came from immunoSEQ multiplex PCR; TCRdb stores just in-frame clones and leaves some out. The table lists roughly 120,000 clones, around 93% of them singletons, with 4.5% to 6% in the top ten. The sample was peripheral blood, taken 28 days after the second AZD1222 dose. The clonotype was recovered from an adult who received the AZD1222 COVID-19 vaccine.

The CDR3 DNA is TGTGCCAGCAGCCAAGATGCCCTGGGACCCCTCCACTTT. Protein product: CASSQDALGPLHF. V gene TRBV3-1 (or the pseudogene TRBV3-2) combines with J gene TRBJ1-6; D is uncertain. The CDR3 has 13 amino acids. The germline CDR1 and CDR2 sequences are LGHDT and YNNKEL (reference sequence). The V end was cut by 0 bases, the J end by 12 bases, with 9 bases between.